The 18 T cell receptor beta chains reported below all come from one sample, sequenced in a study of blood T cell repertoires in COVID-19. The data were produced by immunoSEQ multiplex PCR, yet TCRdb's version contains in-frame clones alone and is incomplete. The sample has about 310,000 clones; 75% to 90% are singletons. Specimen: PBMCs or T cells enriched from blood (not recorded which). The receptor source for this set is a woman in her forties who had recovered from COVID-19.

The rearrangement links TRBV7-9 to TRBJ1-2; tentative D call: TRBD1 (5 bases). V was pared by 2 bases and J by 7 bases, with 11 bases between. Germline assignment: CDR1 SEHNR and CDR2 FQNEAQ (reference sequence). There are 13 residues in the CDR3. The CDR3, as DNA: TGTGCCAGCAGCTTATTGGGGGGTGCTGGCTACACCTTC. It translates to CASSLLGGAGYTF.

This sequence joins TRBV6-1 and TRBJ1-2; D uncertain. The V gene lost 3 bases and the J gene lost 7 bases, with 27 bases spanning the gap. CDR3 length: 18 residues. Looked up from germline, CDR1 is MNHNS and CDR2 is SASEGT. The CDR3 loop is CASSDRGWGGPLSFGYTF. The DNA for the CDR3 is TGTGCCAGCAGTGATCGGGGTTGGGGAGGCCCCCTGTCTTTTGGCTACACCTTC.

This clone was counted a single time. The chain links TRBV18 to TRBJ2-3; TRBD2 matches at 7 bases. Germline V lookup: CDR1 KGHSH, CDR2 LQKENI. The CDR3 length is 15 residues. J was trimmed by 6 bases and V by 7 bases; bases with no gene match: 13. The CDR3 nucleotides read TGTGCCAGCTTTACAGGACTGGGGGGGTCGGATACGCAGTATTTT. Its translation is CASFTGLGGSDTQYF.

V is TRBV7-9 and J is TRBJ2-5; no clear D. In germline, CDR1 is SEHNR, CDR2 FQNEAQ (reference sequence). The CDR3 contains 14 residues. Trimming cost V 4 bases and J 1 base, with 10 bases left between them. The CDR3 loop is CASSSRQPQETQYF. CDR3 DNA sequence: TGTGCCAGCAGCTCTCGACAACCCCAAGAGACCCAGTACTTC.

The gene calls are TRBV29-1 and TRBJ2-1, with 16 bases that match TRBD2. The germline CDR1 and CDR2 sequences are SQVTM and ANQGSEA. After removal of 6 bases from V and 4 bases from J, the junction contained 12 bases not matched to a gene. The CDR3 covers 18 residues. CDR3 in amino acids: CSVVGTSGGALYYNEQFF. In nucleotides, the CDR3 is TGCAGCGTCGTCGGGACTAGCGGGGGGGCCCTCTATTACAATGAGCAGTTCTTC.

This rearrangement joins TRBV7-2 to TRBJ1-2; D unresolved. The CDR3 is 15 residues long. Trimming left V 1 base short and J 5 bases short, with 14 bases between. Germline-derived CDR1 and CDR2 are SGHTA and FQGNSA. As DNA, the CDR3 is TGTGCCAGCAGCTTAGGGTTCTCGGAGGGATATGGCTACACCTTC. As protein: CASSLGFSEGYGYTF.

In its sample, this clone was seen a few times. CDR3 nucleotide sequence: TGTGCCAGCAGAGACGCGGTCTTGAGGTACACCTTC. It specifies CASRDAVLRYTF. The chain employs TRBV2 and TRBJ1-2; D remains unclear. Germline loops: CDR1 SNHLY, CDR2 FYNNEI. V shed 6 bases and J shed 11 bases, with 16 bases lying between them. The CDR3 contains 12 residues.

The chain combines TRBV7-9 with TRBJ1-1; 7 bases fit TRBD1. The CDR3 runs 15 residues. Germline CDR1 SEHNR, CDR2 FQNEAQ (reference sequence). Trimming removed 2 bases from V and 4 bases from J; junction bases left unmatched: 7. CDR3 in DNA: TGTGCCAGCAGCTTATCGACAGGGATCCCCACTGAAGCTTTCTTT. This codes for CASSLSTGIPTEAFF.

The chain couples TRBV7-9 to TRBJ1-6; 7 bases line up with TRBD1. Trimming at V came to 8 bases and at J to 6 bases, leaving 4 bases not matched to a gene. The CDR3 has 13 amino acids. In germline, CDR1 is SEHNR, CDR2 FQNEAQ (reference sequence). This chain's CDR3 is CASQGDSNSPLHF. CDR3 sequence (DNA): TGTGCCAGCCAGGGGGACAGTAATTCACCCCTCCACTTT. The full variable domain, in which reference TRBV7-9 and TRBJ1-6 provide the parts outside the CDR3, is DTGVSQNPRHKITKRGQNVTFRCDPISEHNRLYWYRQTLGQGPEFLTYFQNEAQLEKSRLLSDRFSAERPKGSFSTLEIQRTEQGDSAMYLCASQGDSNSPLHFGNGTRLTVT.

The genes are TRBV6-2 or TRBV6-3 and TRBJ1-5; 8 nucleotides align to TRBD1. V dropped 5 bases and J dropped 1; count of bases not matched to a gene: 4. The germline V gene encodes CDR1 MNHEY and CDR2 SVGEGT. The CDR3 runs to 15 residues. This chain's CDR3 is CASSTGTGSNQPQHF. CDR3 DNA: TGTGCCAGCAGTACCGGGACAGGAAGCAATCAGCCCCAGCATTTT.

V usage is TRBV30 and J usage is TRBJ2-7; maybe TRBD1 (5 bases). Trimming pared 5 bases from V and 2 bases from J, leaving 10 bases between. Germline V gene data show CDR1 as GTSNPN and CDR2 as SVGIG (reference sequence). The CDR3 is made up of 12 amino acids. CDR3 DNA sequence: TGTGCCTGGGCGGACATAACCTACGAGCAGTACTTC. Protein product: CAWADITYEQYF.

V and J are TRBV10-3 and TRBJ1-6; 9 positions agree with TRBD1. This CDR3 has 14 residues. Germline V gives CDR1 ENHRY, CDR2 SYGVKD. V lost 5 bases, J lost 7 bases, and 3 bases stayed unmatched. CDR3 sequence reads: CAISRTGENSPLHF. The CDR3 nucleotides read TGTGCCATCAGTCGGACAGGGGAAAATTCACCCCTCCACTTT.

The chain has TRBV2 and TRBJ2-7; TRBD2 matches at 11 bases. The J segment lost 5 bases and the V segment lost 3 bases, leaving 9 bases of the junction unmatched. Germline V CDR1 and CDR2: SNHLY, FYNNEI. There are 16 residues in the CDR3. The CDR3 region has the DNA TGTGCCAGCAGTGATGGGACTAGCGGAGGGAGGGACGAGCAGTACTTC. Its translation is CASSDGTSGGRDEQYF.

This sequence joins TRBV5-6 and TRBJ1-2; a possible D gene is TRBD1 (5 bases). Trimming took 6 bases from V and 0 from J, leaving 18 bases between them. Germline values: CDR1 SGHDT, CDR2 YYEEEE. The CDR3 is 16 amino acids. The CDR3 DNA follows: TGTGCCAGCATAGGGGCAGAACGGATTACTAACTATGGCTACACCTTC. Encoded protein: CASIGAERITNYGYTF.

Regarding this clone: The junction and the germline gene differ at one end; a read error may be behind it. The rearrangement links TRBV5-6 to TRBJ1-2; D is possibly TRBD1 (6 bases). The CDR3 contains 14 residues. Germline V gives CDR1 SGHDT, CDR2 YYEEEE. CDR3 DNA sequence: TGTGCCAGCAGCTTGGCCGCTACAGGGCGTAAACCTCTCTTC. Its translation is CASSLAATGRKPLF.

The V and J genes are TRBV15 and TRBJ1-2; 9 nucleotides agree with TRBD1. The CDR3 is 15 residues long. Germline CDR1 and CDR2: LNHNV and YYDKDF (reference sequence). J was trimmed by 6 bases and V by 3 bases; bases with no gene match: 8. The CDR3 sequence is CATSRKGQGSDGYTF. CDR3 nucleotide sequence: TGTGCCACCAGCAGGAAGGGACAGGGCTCGGATGGCTACACCTTC. Full variable domain (missing parts from reference TRBV15 and TRBJ1-2): DAMVIQNPRYQVTQFGKPVTLSCSQTLNHNVMYWYQQKSSQAPKLLFHYYDKDFNNEADTPDNFQSRRPNTSFCFLDIRSPGLGDTAMYLCATSRKGQGSDGYTFGSGTRLTVV.

In this sample, this clone turned up a few times. The gene calls are TRBV13 and TRBJ1-3; D gene uncertain. V shed 1 base and J shed 2 bases, with 6 bases lying between them. CDR1 is PRHDT and CDR2 is FYEKMQ in the germline V gene (reference sequence). The CDR3 is 14 amino acids. The CDR3 here is CASSLVGTGNTIYF. The CDR3 DNA reads as TGTGCCAGCAGCTTAGTGGGCACTGGAAACACCATATATTTT.

This chain links TRBV7-9 with TRBJ2-7; D is perhaps TRBD1 (6 bases). CDR1 is SEHNR, CDR2 FQNEAQ, per germline (reference sequence). V gave up 1 base and J gave up 3 bases, with 7 bases separating them. The CDR3 length is 13 residues. CDR3 in DNA: TGTGCCAGCAGCTTAGAACAGGGCTACGAGCAGTACTTC. Residues: CASSLEQGYEQYF.